The 26 T cell receptor beta chains given below trace back to one sample, sequenced in a study of radiotherapy plus CTLA-4 blockade in lung cancer. Profiled with immunoSEQ multiplex PCR; TCRdb holds only in-frame clones, not every one. This sample yields more than 40,000 clones, of which roughly three quarters are seen a single time; 11% belongs to the top ten. Sequenced here: peripheral blood, sampled from a patient treated with radiotherapy plus ipilimumab. These receptors originate from a human donor with non-small cell lung cancer who had stable disease on radiotherapy plus ipilimumab.

The rearrangement uses TRBV2 and TRBJ1-1; 9 bases fit TRBD1. The CDR3 sequence is 16 residues long. Germline CDR1 is SNHLY and CDR2 is FYNNEI. V dropped 9 bases and J dropped 0; count of bases not matched to a gene: 11. The DNA of the CDR3 is TGTGCCAGTTGGACAGGGGAGGGGATCATGAACACTGAAGCTTTCTTT. Its protein product is CASWTGEGIMNTEAFF.

The rearrangement links TRBV7-9 to TRBJ1-4; a weak D match, TRBD1 (6 bases). Germline V gene lookup returns CDR1 SEHNR and CDR2 FQNEAQ (reference sequence). The V end lost 3 bases, the J end lost 8 bases, and 13 bases lay between the germline ends. CDR3 length: 14 amino acids. The chain's CDR3 is CASSLMTGLEKLFF. The CDR3 region has the DNA TGTGCCAGCAGCTTGATGACAGGCCTCGAAAAACTGTTTTTT.

The chain combines TRBV5-1 with TRBJ2-3; 8 bases match TRBD1. Germline assignment: CDR1 SGHRS and CDR2 YFSETQ. The J segment lost 3 bases and the V segment lost 5 bases, leaving 5 bases of the junction unmatched. The CDR3 runs to 14 residues. The CDR3 is CASSFDRGTDTQYF. CDR3 bases: TGCGCCAGCAGTTTTGACAGGGGTACAGATACGCAGTATTTT.

The chain has TRBV5-6 and TRBJ2-3; D gene ambiguous. Germline V CDR1 and CDR2: SGHDT, YYEEEE. This CDR3 contains 12 residues. V was pared by 3 bases and J by 6 bases, with 8 bases between. The CDR3 nucleotides read TGTGCCAGCAGCTGGGATAGCGATACGCAGTATTTT. Protein: CASSWDSDTQYF.

This clone was detected a few times. The chain has TRBV19 and TRBJ1-4; D is perhaps TRBD1 (6 bases). Germline V gene lookup returns CDR1 LNHDA and CDR2 SQIVND (reference sequence). Deletions cut 7 bases from V and 4 bases from J, with 16 bases between. The CDR3 loop spans 15 amino acids. The CDR3, as DNA: TGTGCCAGTACCAATGTCGGCAGGGGTAATGAAAAACTGTTTTTT. As protein: CASTNVGRGNEKLFF.

A single count supports this clone. The chain is built from TRBV20-1 and TRBJ1-2; D gene ambiguous. Germline CDR1 is DFQATT and CDR2 is SNEGSKA (reference sequence). The CDR3 has 11 residues. Trimming cost V 2 bases and J 8 bases, with 9 bases left between them. The chain's CDR3 is CSARLGRGYTF. In DNA, the CDR3 is TGCAGTGCTAGATTAGGACGGGGCTACACCTTC.

The chain couples TRBV30 to TRBJ1-2; tentative D call: TRBD1 (5 bases). The CDR3 sequence is 12 residues long. V was trimmed by 4 bases and J by 2 bases, leaving 8 bases between them. Germline-derived CDR1 and CDR2 are GTSNPN and SVGIG (reference sequence). CDR3 DNA sequence: TGTGCCTGGAAGGGGTTAAACTATGGCTACACCTTC. Its translation: CAWKGLNYGYTF.

This clone is a singleton in its sample. The rearrangement links TRBV7-6 to TRBJ2-3; 8 bases match TRBD1. Trimming at V came to 5 bases and at J to 4 bases, leaving 11 bases not matched to a gene. Germline V lookup: CDR1 SGHVS, CDR2 FNYEAQ. The CDR3 is 16 residues long. The DNA of the CDR3 is TGTGCCAGCAGCCGATCCGGGACAGGAGTTTCAGATACGCAGTATTTT. This encodes CASSRSGTGVSDTQYF.

About this clone itself: This sample also contains other DNA sequences that code for the same CDR3. The CDR3, as DNA: TGTGCCAGCAGTCCAGGACTAGCCACAGATACGCAGTATTTT. It codes for CASSPGLATDTQYF. The rearrangement uses TRBV7-2 and TRBJ2-3; 8 nucleotides align to TRBD2. The CDR3 loop spans 14 amino acids. Germline loops: CDR1 SGHTA, CDR2 FQGNSA. V lost 6 bases and J lost 2; bases outside the gene matches: 4. Supplemented by reference TRBV7-2 and TRBJ2-3, the full variable domain reads GAGVSQSPSNKVTEKGKDVELRCDPISGHTALYWYRQSLGQGLEFLIYFQGNSAPDKSGLPSDRFSAERTGGSVSTLTIQRTQQEDSAVYLCASSPGLATDTQYFGPGTRLTVL.

This clone was found once. The genes are TRBV9 and TRBJ1-2; no clear D. Germline V gives CDR1 SGDLS, CDR2 YYNGEE. The V gene lost 0 bases and the J gene lost 6 bases, with 15 bases spanning the gap. CDR3 length: 15 residues. CDR3 DNA sequence: TGTGCCAGCAGCGTAGCAATAGGAGGGAATCATGGCTACACCTTC. It yields the protein CASSVAIGGNHGYTF.

V and J are TRBV7-8 and TRBJ1-1; 7 bases line up with TRBD1. The CDR3 is 15 residues long. The junction had 4 bases not matched to a gene; V was cut back by 3 bases and J by 0 bases. Germline CDR1 is SGHVS and CDR2 is FQNEAQ. This chain's CDR3 is CASSFADRMNTEAFF. The CDR3, as DNA: TGTGCCAGCAGCTTCGCGGACAGGATGAACACTGAAGCTTTCTTT.

A few counts support this clone. V usage is TRBV18 and J usage is TRBJ2-7, with D perhaps matching TRBD2 (6 bases). The ends were cut back, 5 bases at V and 1 base at J, with 12 bases in the middle. Germline V gene lookup returns CDR1 KGHSH and CDR2 LQKENI. The CDR3 has 14 amino acids. The CDR3: CASSLGRQSYEQYF. The CDR3 region has the DNA TGTGCCAGCTCATTGGGGAGGCAGTCCTACGAGCAGTACTTC.

V gene TRBV27 combines with J gene TRBJ1-1; maybe TRBD1 (5 bases). This CDR3 comprises 13 residues. Germline V lookup: CDR1 MNHEY, CDR2 SMNVEV (reference sequence). V was shortened by 0 bases and J by 8 bases, with 10 bases between the two germline ends. The CDR3 sequence is CASSLSRGGEAFF. The DNA for the CDR3 is TGTGCCAGCAGTTTATCGAGGGGCGGCGAAGCTTTCTTT.

This clone was seen a handful of times. The V call is TRBV4-3, the J call TRBJ1-1; D is unclear. The V end was cut by 0 bases, the J end by 1 base, with 12 bases between. The CDR3 has 16 residues. Germline V gives CDR1 LGHNA, CDR2 YSLEER. Written as DNA, the CDR3 is TGCGCCAGCAGCCAAGATAGGAATCCAACGAACACTGAAGCTTTCTTT. It is translated as CASSQDRNPTNTEAFF.

The chain carries TRBV19 and TRBJ2-1, with 9 bases fitting TRBD2. Losses at the gene ends were 7 bases for V and 10 bases for J; bases not matched to a gene: 14. Germline CDR1 LNHDA, CDR2 SQIVND (reference sequence). This CDR3 has 15 residues. The CDR3 region is CASISLAGGPGEQFF. The DNA of the CDR3 is TGTGCCAGTATTTCCCTTGCGGGGGGGCCAGGAGAGCAGTTCTTC. The entire variable domain, with the rest obtained from reference TRBV19 and TRBJ2-1, is as follows: DGGITQSPKYLFRKEGQNVTLSCEQNLNHDAMYWYRQDPGQGLRLIYYSQIVNDFQKGDIAEGYSVSREKKESFPLTVTSAQKNPTAFYLCASISLAGGPGEQFFGPGTRLTVL.

Points on this clone: The limits of the CDR3 on the DNA are not certain, so only TCRdb's listed CDR3 is given. The V and J genes are TRBV27 and TRBJ1-5; the D call of TRBD1 is as the table states it, not checked on the DNA. Germline V gene data show CDR1 as MNHEY and CDR2 as SMNVEV (reference sequence). The CDR3 sequence runs 17 residues, both termini included. The CDR3 region is CASSFLWTPYSNQPQHF.

This clone has only a few counts. The chain has TRBV5-1 and TRBJ1-1; maybe TRBD1 (5 bases). This CDR3 contains 15 residues. V lost 1 base and J 0 bases, leaving 10 bases between the germline ends. Germline assignment: CDR1 SGHRS and CDR2 YFSETQ. The CDR3 sequence is CASSLRSGLNTEAFF. CDR3 DNA: TGCGCCAGCAGCTTGAGGTCAGGGCTGAACACTGAAGCTTTCTTT.

The V and J genes are TRBV5-1 and TRBJ1-1; D is unresolved. Trimming removed 2 bases from V and 3 bases from J, with 14 bases in between. CDR3 length: 15 amino acids. Germline CDR1 reads SGHRS; CDR2 reads YFSETQ. The CDR3 loop reads CASSLTGSSDTEAFF. The CDR3 nucleotides read TGCGCCAGCAGCTTAACGGGCTCCTCGGACACTGAAGCTTTCTTT.

This chain links TRBV9 with TRBJ1-6; weak D call: TRBD1 (6 bases). This CDR3 region has 15 residues. Deletions cut 0 bases from V and 6 bases from J, with 10 bases between. The germline gives CDR1 SGDLS, CDR2 YYNGEE. CDR3 nucleotide sequence: TGTGCCAGCAGCGTAGACCCGGACAGTAATTCACCCCTCCACTTT. Translation: CASSVDPDSNSPLHF.

This clone occurred a few times. The rearrangement joins TRBV5-4 to TRBJ2-7; a weak D match, TRBD2 (5 bases). This CDR3 contains 12 residues. V dropped 0 bases and J dropped 12 bases, with 13 bases sitting between them. Germline CDR1 is SGHNT and CDR2 is YYREEE (reference sequence). CDR3 residues: CASSLGAGGMYF. In nucleotides, the CDR3 is TGTGCCAGCAGCTTGGGGGCAGGAGGTATGTACTTC. Filled out from reference TRBV5-4 and TRBJ2-7, the complete variable domain reads ETGVTQSPTHLIKTRGQQVTLRCSSQSGHNTVSWYQQALGQGPQFIFQYYREEENGRGNFPPRFSGLQFPNYSSELNVNALELDDSALYLCASSLGAGGMYFGPGTRLTVT.

This chain links TRBV11-2 with TRBJ1-4; weak D call: TRBD1 (5 bases). CDR1 SGHAT and CDR2 FQNNGV come from the germline V gene. This CDR3 spans 17 amino acids. Trimming pared 0 bases from V and 4 bases from J, leaving 15 bases between. This CDR3 reads CASSLDGWDPINEKLFF. CDR3 sequence (DNA): TGTGCCAGCAGCTTAGATGGCTGGGACCCTATTAATGAAAAACTGTTTTTT. The whole variable domain, remainder taken from reference TRBV11-2 and TRBJ1-4, is EAGVAQSPRYKIIEKRQSVAFWCNPISGHATLYWYQQILGQGPKLLIQFQNNGVVDDSQLPKDRFSAERLKGVDSTLKIQPAKLEDSAVYLCASSLDGWDPINEKLFFGSGTQLSVL.

The chain carries TRBV10-3 and TRBJ2-5; 16 bases are a match to TRBD2. Germline CDR1 and CDR2: ENHRY and SYGVKD. Unmatched junction bases numbered 16, after V lost 3 bases and J lost 0 bases. CDR3 size: 22 residues. DNA of the CDR3: TGTGCCATCAGTGACCCCGGGACTAGCGGGGGGGCACGGCCCCCTAACCAAGAGACCCAGTACTTC. As protein: CAISDPGTSGGARPPNQETQYF.

The sample holds one count of this clone. The V call is TRBV30, the J call TRBJ1-3; no definite D call. V was trimmed by 1 base and J by 1 base, leaving 11 bases between them. CDR1 and CDR2 from the germline V gene are GTSNPN and SVGIG (reference sequence). This CDR3 has 15 residues. CDR3 coding DNA: TGTGCCTGGAGTGGCGGAGGGAGTTCTGGAAACACCATATATTTT. Protein sequence: CAWSGGGSSGNTIYF. The variable domain in full, with the rest retrieved from reference TRBV30 and TRBJ1-3, is SQTIHQWPATLVQPVGSPLSLECTVEGTSNPNLYWYRQAAGRGLQLLFYSVGIGQISSEVPQNLSASRPQDRQFILSSKKLLLSDSGFYLCAWSGGGSSGNTIYFGEGSWLTVV.

This clone was observed a handful of times. V usage is TRBV10-3 and J usage is TRBJ2-2, with D perhaps TRBD1 or TRBD2 (6 bases each). Germline assignment: CDR1 ENHRY and CDR2 SYGVKD. Between the trimmed V and J ends, which lost 6 bases and 9 bases, there was a span of 17 bases. This CDR3 region has 14 residues. This chain's CDR3 is CAISLNREVRELFF. DNA of the CDR3: TGTGCCATCAGCTTAAACAGGGAGGTGCGGGAGCTGTTTTTT.

This chain connects TRBV11-2 to TRBJ2-5; D gene uncertain. Germline CDR1 reads SGHAT; CDR2 reads FQNNGV. V was clipped by 3 bases and J by 3 bases, with 8 bases between them. The CDR3 extends over 13 amino acids. This CDR3 is CASSLIRKETQYF. The DNA of the CDR3 is TGTGCCAGCAGCTTGATTAGGAAAGAGACCCAGTACTTC.

This clone appeared once. The chain combines TRBV7-6 with TRBJ2-5; the D is unclear. This CDR3 contains 13 residues. The V gene's germline CDR1 is SGHVS and CDR2 FNYEAQ. Trimming left V 1 base short and J 2 bases short, with 5 bases between. In DNA, the CDR3 is TGTGCCAGCAGCTTAGATGAGCAAGAGACCCAGTACTTC. This encodes CASSLDEQETQYF.